This TCR beta chain was retrieved from a study of T cell repertoires in cytomegalovirus infection. Study context: Indications came from public TCR beta signatures; they pointed to CMV infection and to a matching HLA type.

TCRdb itself ran the reads through MiXCR, one entry per CDR3 protein. The sample lists 200,000 to 250,000 distinct CDR3 sequences; 20% to 25% were seen once. A note on this clonotype: No antigen is known for it.

V lost 3 bases to trimming and J lost 4 bases, with 15 bases between them. The CDR3 runs to 14 residues. Germline CDR1 is DFQATT and CDR2 is SNEGSKA (reference sequence). General study findings and limits: The response measured ex vivo was dominated by TCR beta clonotypes (HLA-C-restricted and CMV-specific). Public TCR beta family frequency separated CMV-and-HLA carriers, including in an independent cohort.

The receptor comes from a human donor in good health (CMV status not recorded). Some clones in this sample may be carry-over from other donors' samples. The material sequenced was CD8+ T cells from PBMCs. The chain combines TRBV20-1 with TRBJ1-1; weak D call: TRBD1 (5 bases). CDR3: CSASQPGRGTEAFF. The CDR3 DNA reads TGCAGTGCTAGTCAGCCGGGTAGGGGCACTGAAGCTTTCTTT.